This T cell receptor (beta chain) was recovered during a study of CD8+ T cells in alopecia areata. General study findings and limits: Higher clonality was seen in lesional scalp than in normal scalp, especially in alopecia totalis/universalis. Tissue-resident alphabeta T cells belonging to normal skin likewise get sequenced within scalp specimens.

Regarding this clone: Its antigen is unidentified.

Those with alopecia areata gave lesional scalp punch biopsies and peripheral blood. It was from PBMCs that CD4+ and CD8+ T cells were sorted. This CDR3 is built from 12 residues. Germline V gene sequence: CDR1 SGHNT, CDR2 YYREEE (reference sequence). V dropped 4 bases and J dropped 6 bases, with 9 bases sitting between them. Isolated RNA was reverse transcribed into cDNA used as the sequencing template. Clones were sequenced by immunoSEQ multiplex PCR, and TCRdb holds only the in-frame ones, with some missing. This table holds some 25,000 clones, around 53% found once. The chain couples TRBV5-4 to TRBJ2-3; no definite D call. The specimen was NKG2D-high CD8+ T cells sorted from blood. The TCR originated in a human donor with alopecia areata. The CDR3 sequence: CASSPTGDTQYF. The CDR3 DNA follows: TGTGCCAGCAGCCCCACTGGGGATACGCAGTATTTT.